This TCR beta chain was sequenced for a study of T cells in localized non-small cell lung cancer. The repertoire was sequenced with immunoSEQ multiplex PCR; TCRdb's copy has only in-frame clones and lacks some. The top ten clones hold about 17% of a sample with roughly 48,000 clones, approximately 80% of them seen once. The CDR3 covers 13 residues. Germline CDR1 reads GTSNPN; CDR2 reads SVGIG (reference sequence). Trimming took off 2 bases at V and 3 bases at J, with 8 bases between the two ends. Study-level findings and limits: Of the tissues analyzed, uninvolved adjacent lung showed maximal T cell clonality, greater than tumor.

This clone was seen more than once but under ten times. Its specificity is unknown. The origin of this receptor is a man between 35 and 75 years old with stage I squamous cell lung carcinoma. Specimen: peripheral blood, collected before any cancer treatment. The rearrangement joins TRBV30 to TRBJ1-5, with no clear D. For the CDR3, the DNA is TGTGCCTGGAGTCCCTCGATCAATCAGCCCCAGCATTTT. Translating it yields CAWSPSINQPQHF. Looking up the rest from reference TRBV30 and TRBJ1-5 gives the full variable domain: SQTIHQWPATLVQPVGSPLSLECTVEGTSNPNLYWYRQAAGRGLQLLFYSVGIGQISSEVPQNLSASRPQDRQFILSSKKLLLSDSGFYLCAWSPSINQPQHFGDGTRLSIL.